One sample yielded the 28 T cell receptor beta chains listed below, sequenced in a study of T cells in Graves' hyperthyroidism and ophthalmopathy. The CDR3 regions of TCR beta were amplified from RNA transcripts. A first-round RT-PCR of the TCR CDR3 used the HTBI primer set. A single record per CDR3 protein comes from TCRdb applying MiXCR to the multiplex PCR reads. The sample has a few hundred thousand distinct CDR3 sequences, approximately 18% seen once; the top ten hold under 40%. Specimen: blood. The receptors were sampled from a man aged 45-65 years with Graves' ophthalmopathy.

This clonotype was seen many times. This chain connects TRBV3-1 to TRBJ1-1; D is possibly TRBD1 (5 bases). Germline CDR1 LGHDT, CDR2 YNNKEL (reference sequence). V shed 0 bases and J shed 9 bases, with 11 bases lying between them. The CDR3 spans 13 residues. CDR3 coding DNA: TGTGCCAGCAGCCAAGAGGGCAGGGTGAAAGCTTTCTTT. This translates into CASSQEGRVKAFF.

This clonotype came up many times. The chain couples TRBV5-1 to TRBJ2-3; D not resolved. The CDR3 has 16 amino acids. The V end lost 0 bases, the J end lost 1 base, and 12 bases lay between the germline ends. CDR1 and CDR2 from the germline V gene are SGHRS and YFSETQ. The CDR3 reads CASSLDSDGRTDTQYF. The CDR3 DNA reads TGCGCCAGCAGCTTGGACTCGGACGGTCGCACAGATACGCAGTATTTT.

About this clonotype: A much larger clone lies one base from this, so it may be a read error. The J gene is TRBJ2-1, the V gene TRBV6-1; perhaps TRBD2 as D (5 bases). The germline V gene encodes CDR1 MNHNS and CDR2 SASEGT. This CDR3 contains 13 residues. V was trimmed by 2 bases and J by 4 bases, leaving 6 bases between them. The DNA of the CDR3 is TGTGCCAGCAGTGAACCGGGGTACAATGAGCAGTTCTTC. It specifies CASSEPGYNEQFF.

The CDR3 sequence: CASSQGRNNYGYTF. The CDR3 DNA reads TGTGCCAGCAGCCAGGGACGGAATAACTATGGCTACACCTTC. The gene calls are TRBV27 and TRBJ1-2, with D tentatively TRBD1 (5 bases). Trimming stripped 6 bases from V and 1 base from J, with 12 bases between. The germline gives CDR1 MNHEY, CDR2 SMNVEV (reference sequence). The CDR3 has 14 residues.

The J gene is TRBJ2-5, the V gene TRBV29-1; no definite D call. This CDR3 region has 12 residues. Germline values: CDR1 SQVTM, CDR2 ANQGSEA. The V end was cut by 4 bases, the J end by 3 bases, with 9 bases between. CDR3 residues: CSVARVEETQYF. The CDR3 DNA reads as TGCAGCGTTGCAAGGGTCGAAGAGACCCAGTACTTC.

CDR3 sequence (DNA): TGCAGTGCCCCCCTTGGTGCGGCTGAAGCTTTCTTT. This encodes CSAPLGAAEAFF. The gene calls are TRBV20-1 and TRBJ1-1, with D unresolved. Germline loops: CDR1 DFQATT, CDR2 SNEGSKA (reference sequence). The CDR3 has 12 amino acids. Trimming removed 6 bases from V and 6 bases from J, with 14 bases in between.

This clonotype came up many times. V is TRBV7-3 and J is TRBJ2-7; D gene ambiguous. CDR1 and CDR2 from the germline V gene are SGHTA and FQGTGA. This CDR3 is built from 13 residues. The germline V and J ends were trimmed by 5 bases and 4 bases, with 12 bases remaining between them. CDR3 bases: TGTGCCAGCAGCCGCAACTGGGGTTACGAGCAGTACTTC. This encodes CASSRNWGYEQYF. The entire variable domain, with the rest obtained from reference TRBV7-3 and TRBJ2-7, is as follows: GAGVSQTPSNKVTEKGKYVELRCDPISGHTALYWYRQSLGQGPEFLIYFQGTGAADDSGLPNDRFFAVRPEGSVSTLKIQRTERGDSAVYLCASSRNWGYEQYFGPGTRLTVT.

This chain links TRBV20-1 with TRBJ1-1, with D unresolved. Germline V lookup: CDR1 DFQATT, CDR2 SNEGSKA (reference sequence). Trimming removed 7 bases from V and 1 base from J, with 7 bases in between. This CDR3 contains 11 residues. This CDR3 reads CSGVENTEAFF. CDR3 in DNA: TGCAGTGGTGTAGAGAACACTGAAGCTTTCTTT.

This chain uses TRBV9 with TRBJ2-3, with a possible D match to TRBD2 (6 bases). Germline CDR1 SGDLS, CDR2 YYNGEE. The length of the CDR3 is 15 residues. V shed 4 bases and J shed 0 bases, with 12 bases lying between them. The CDR3 region has the DNA TGTGCCAGCAGCCCACCGAGCGGGAGCACAGATACGCAGTATTTT. It is translated as CASSPPSGSTDTQYF.

This clonotype was detected ten times or more. The chain uses TRBV2 and TRBJ2-7; 8 positions match TRBD1. CDR3 size: 12 residues. J lost 3 bases, V lost 10 bases, and 5 bases had no gene match. Germline lookup yields CDR1 SNHLY and CDR2 FYNNEI. CDR3 residues: CAILDRGYEQYF. DNA for the CDR3: TGTGCCATATTAGACAGGGGCTACGAGCAGTACTTC.

The chain links TRBV7-9 to TRBJ2-7; TRBD2 agrees at 9 bases. The CDR3 contains 14 residues. The V segment lost 6 bases and the J segment 0 bases; nucleotides outside the gene matches: 3. Germline values: CDR1 SEHNR, CDR2 FQNEAQ (reference sequence). The CDR3 sequence is CASRPGLASYEQYF. CDR3 DNA: TGTGCCAGCAGACCGGGACTAGCCTCCTACGAGCAGTACTTC.

Written as DNA, the CDR3 is TGCGCCAGCAGCTTTGGACAGTTGAATGAGCAGTTCTTC. It yields the protein CASSFGQLNEQFF. J is TRBJ2-1 and V is TRBV5-1, with D tentatively TRBD1 (6 bases). V lost 2 bases, J lost 7 bases, and 10 bases lay in between. The CDR3 consists of 13 residues. Looked up from germline, CDR1 is SGHRS and CDR2 is YFSETQ. The full variable domain, rest sourced from reference TRBV5-1 and TRBJ2-1, is KAGVTQTPRYLIKTRGQQVTLSCSPISGHRSVSWYQQTPGQGLQFLFEYFSETQRNKGNFPGRFSGRQFSNSRSEMNVSTLELGDSALYLCASSFGQLNEQFFGPGTRLTVL.

The V call is TRBV3-1, the J call TRBJ1-5; the match to TRBD1 covers 10 bases. Per the germline V gene, CDR1 is LGHDT and CDR2 is YNNKEL (reference sequence). CDR3 length: 17 residues. V was clipped by 2 bases and J by 4 bases; unmatched bases: 8. CDR3 region: CASSQSGQGVGNQPQHF. The CDR3 DNA is TGTGCCAGCAGCCAAAGCGGACAGGGGGTCGGTAATCAGCCCCAGCATTTT. The full variable domain, in which reference TRBV3-1 and TRBJ1-5 provide the parts outside the CDR3, is DTAVSQTPKYLVTQMGNDKSIKCEQNLGHDTMYWYKQDSKKFLKIMFSYNNKELIINETVPNRFSPKSPDKAHLNLHINSLELGDSAVYFCASSQSGQGVGNQPQHFGDGTRLSIL.

The gene calls are TRBV2 and TRBJ1-1; D gene ambiguous. CDR1 is SNHLY and CDR2 is FYNNEI in the germline V gene. The length of the CDR3 is 11 residues. The germline V and J ends were trimmed by 7 bases and 5 bases, with 8 bases remaining between them. This CDR3 is CASIPGTEAFF. The CDR3 nucleotides are TGTGCCAGCATCCCGGGGACTGAAGCTTTCTTT.

The gene calls are TRBV7-3 and TRBJ2-7; D is unresolved. This CDR3 contains 14 residues. V was cut by 2 bases and J by 3 bases, with 11 bases left in between. CDR1 is SGHTA, CDR2 FQGTGA, per germline. In nucleotides, the CDR3 is TGTGCCAGCAGCTTAGATGGGTCTTACTACGAGCAGTACTTC. This codes for CASSLDGSYYEQYF.

V and J are TRBV5-4 and TRBJ2-7; 7 nucleotides align to TRBD1. Germline V gene lookup returns CDR1 SGHNT and CDR2 YYREEE (reference sequence). With 0 bases clipped from V and 4 bases from J, the junction kept 7 bases outside the gene matches. The CDR3 covers 15 residues. The CDR3 DNA reads TGTGCCAGCAGCTTGGGGACGGGACAGCAATACGAGCAGTACTTC. Translating it yields CASSLGTGQQYEQYF.

In this sample, this clonotype turned up a few times. The J gene is TRBJ2-5, the V gene TRBV5-1; D unclear. Germline assignment: CDR1 SGHRS and CDR2 YFSETQ. This CDR3 contains 11 residues. V dropped 7 bases and J dropped 7 bases, with 11 bases sitting between them. Here the CDR3 DNA reads TGCGCCAGCCGTGGTGTCGGGACCCAGTACTTC. Residues: CASRGVGTQYF.

In this sample, this clonotype turned up many times. The CDR3 protein is CATSRTGGTYEQYF. The DNA for the CDR3 is TGTGCCACCAGCCGGACAGGCGGGACCTACGAGCAGTACTTC. V gene TRBV15 combines with J gene TRBJ2-7; possible D gene TRBD1, 7 bases. V dropped 5 bases and J dropped 2 bases, with 13 bases sitting between them. The germline V gene has CDR1 LNHNV and CDR2 YYDKDF (reference sequence). The CDR3 consists of 14 residues. Full variable domain (missing parts from reference TRBV15 and TRBJ2-7): DAMVIQNPRYQVTQFGKPVTLSCSQTLNHNVMYWYQQKSSQAPKLLFHYYDKDFNNEADTPDNFQSRRPNTSFCFLDIRSPGLGDTAMYLCATSRTGGTYEQYFGPGTRLTVT.

About this clonotype itself: A read error may explain this, as a much larger clone is one base away. The conserved phenylalanine or tryptophan is not found at the CDR3 terminus, so this likely reflects a read error. The chain uses TRBV7-2 and TRBJ2-7; no firm D call. Germline values: CDR1 SGHTA, CDR2 FQGNSA. V shed 5 bases and J shed 0 bases, with 14 bases lying between them. This CDR3 is built from 15 residues. CDR3 loop: CASSPGPARSYEQYL. CDR3 coding DNA: TGTGCCAGCAGCCCGGGCCCAGCACGCTCCTACGAGCAGTACCTC.

The chain is built from TRBV28 and TRBJ1-4, with 10 bases identical to TRBD1. J gave up 9 bases and V 6 bases, and 10 bases lay outside the gene matches. The CDR3 consists of 15 residues. Looked up from germline, CDR1 is MDHEN and CDR2 is SYDVKM. CDR3 amino acids: CASSSTGTGAQKLFF. In nucleotides, the CDR3 is TGTGCCAGCAGCTCGACCGGGACAGGGGCTCAAAAACTGTTTTTT.

In its sample, this clonotype was seen a few times. The chain uses TRBV11-2 and TRBJ1-1; TRBD1 agrees at 7 bases. The CDR3 is 14 amino acids. V trimming: 5 bases; J trimming: 6 bases; junction bases outside the gene matches: 9. Germline V gene data show CDR1 as SGHAT and CDR2 as FQNNGV. The CDR3 sequence is CASSTRQGIPEAFF. In DNA form, the CDR3 reads TGTGCCAGCAGCACAAGACAGGGAATACCTGAAGCTTTCTTT. Combining the CDR3 with reference TRBV11-2 and TRBJ1-1 gives the whole variable domain EAGVAQSPRYKIIEKRQSVAFWCNPISGHATLYWYQQILGQGPKLLIQFQNNGVVDDSQLPKDRFSAERLKGVDSTLKIQPAKLEDSAVYLCASSTRQGIPEAFFGQGTRLTVV.

This clonotype turned up a few times. The chain is built from TRBV5-8 and TRBJ2-2; the D is unclear. The V gene lost 8 bases and the J gene lost 3 bases, with 26 bases spanning the gap. This CDR3 comprises 18 residues. Germline lookup yields CDR1 SGHTS and CDR2 YDEGEE. The CDR3 DNA is TGTGCCAGAGCCCGCTGGGCTAGTCGGAGAAGATACACCGGGGAGCTGTTTTTT. This translates into CARARWASRRRYTGELFF.

This clonotype was counted many times. CDR3 coding DNA: TGTGCCAGCAGTACGGGACAGGCGATCAATCAGCCCCAGCATTTT. Translating it yields CASSTGQAINQPQHF. The chain uses TRBV6-1 and TRBJ1-5, with TRBD1 identical over 8 bases. V lost 5 bases, J lost 3 bases, and 6 bases stayed unmatched. CDR3 length: 15 amino acids. Germline V lookup: CDR1 MNHNS, CDR2 SASEGT.

This clonotype has only a few counts. The chain is built from TRBV10-3 and TRBJ2-7, with 11 bases that match TRBD2. CDR1 ENHRY and CDR2 SYGVKD come from the germline V gene. The V gene end was trimmed by 6 bases and the J gene end by 7 bases; junction bases not matched to a gene: 8. The CDR3 is made up of 14 amino acids. The CDR3 bases are TGTGCCATCAGGGCGGTAGCGGGAGGGCGGGAGCAGTACTTC. Translating it yields CAIRAVAGGREQYF.

V gene TRBV7-3 combines with J gene TRBJ1-5, with D tentatively TRBD1 (6 bases). The V gene lost 4 bases and the J gene lost 4 bases, with 17 bases spanning the gap. Germline V lookup: CDR1 SGHTA, CDR2 FQGTGA. This CDR3 has 16 residues. This chain's CDR3 is CASSSSGERVNQPQHF. The DNA for the CDR3 is TGTGCCAGCAGCTCCTCAGGGGAGCGGGTTAATCAGCCCCAGCATTTT.

This clonotype was detected many times. The chain has TRBV7-8 and TRBJ1-2, with D unclear. Between the trimmed V and J ends, which lost 0 bases and 6 bases, there was a span of 8 bases. Germline values: CDR1 SGHVS, CDR2 FQNEAQ. The CDR3 loop spans 13 amino acids. CDR3 bases: TGTGCCAGCAGCTTAGCGCAAGAGAATGGCTACACCTTC. It specifies CASSLAQENGYTF. Supplemented by reference TRBV7-8 and TRBJ1-2, the full variable domain reads GAGVSQSPRYKVAKRGQDVALRCDPISGHVSLFWYQQALGQGPEFLTYFQNEAQLDKSGLPSDRFFAERPEGSVSTLKIQRTQQEDSAVYLCASSLAQENGYTFGSGTRLTVV.

The table lists this clonotype with a few counts. The chain couples TRBV6-1 to TRBJ2-3; D uncertain. The germline V and J ends were trimmed by 1 base and 8 bases, with 7 bases remaining between them. The CDR3 contains 12 residues. From germline, CDR1 is MNHNS and CDR2 SASEGT. The CDR3 is CASSEGSSTQYF. The CDR3 region has the DNA TGTGCCAGCAGTGAAGGTTCTAGTACGCAGTATTTT.

This clonotype was counted at least ten times. V is TRBV3-1 and J is TRBJ2-7; D not certain. Trimming cost V 8 bases and J 4 bases, with 6 bases left between them. Germline CDR1 and CDR2: LGHDT and YNNKEL (reference sequence). The CDR3 loop spans 10 amino acids. The CDR3 here is CASGKYEQYF. The CDR3 DNA reads TGTGCCAGCGGGAAGTACGAGCAGTACTTC.